Detailed here is one TCR beta chain. With 60 Vbeta and 13 Jbeta primers, the PCR was carried out. Measured with immunoSEQ multiplex PCR; TCRdb has only the in-frame clones, and not every one. The sample lists 240,000 or so clones, roughly 82% occurring once. The entry originates in a study of cytomegalovirus exposure and HLA in healthy donors. The CDR3 is 15 residues long. Per germline, CDR1 SNHLY and CDR2 FYNNEI. V gave up 2 bases and J gave up 8 bases, with 16 bases separating them. The sequencing sample was made of PBMCs. The chain combines TRBV2 with TRBJ2-1; the D gene is possibly TRBD1 (5 bases). The sequence derives from a woman aged 40 to 50 in good health and CMV-seropositive. The CDR3 DNA sequence: TGTGCCAGCAGTGAATCAGGGCACTACAGCGATGAGCAGTTCTTC. Its translation is CASSESGHYSDEQFF.